Each of the 25 T cell receptor beta chains below was sequenced from the same sample in a study of molecular identifiers for immune sequencing clone quantification. From the PCR reads, TCRdb called clonotypes with MiXCR, one entry per CDR3 protein. The sample holds 490,000 or so distinct CDR3 sequences; about a fifth are singletons and the top ten take approximately 0.84%. Sequencing input: naive CD8+ T cells from blood, with Jurkat cell RNA spiked in. Noted subset: FACS-sorted CD8+CD4-CCR7+CD45RA+ naive T cells. The receptor set was obtained from a human donor in good health. Some libraries in this study had Jurkat cell RNA spiked in.

There are many counts of this clonotype. CDR3 region: CATSDATGTRVGQYF. The DNA for the CDR3 is TGTGCCACCAGTGATGCGACAGGCACCCGTGTAGGGCAGTACTTC. The chain employs TRBV24-1 and TRBJ2-7, with TRBD1 as a possible D gene (6 bases). V was shortened by 3 bases and J by 9 bases, with 20 bases between the two germline ends. Germline V gene sequence: CDR1 KGHDR, CDR2 SFDVKD. CDR3 length: 15 residues.

V and J are TRBV20-1 and TRBJ2-3; D may be TRBD1 (5 bases). V lost 0 bases and J lost 4, with 8 bases in between. CDR3 length: 13 residues. The germline CDR1 and CDR2 sequences are DFQATT and SNEGSKA (reference sequence). The CDR3 DNA sequence: TGCAGTGCTAGAGATAAAGGGGCAGATACGCAGTATTTT. Its protein is CSARDKGADTQYF.

The V gene is TRBV23-1, the J gene TRBJ2-2; 9 nucleotides agree with TRBD2. TRBV23-1 is filed as an ORF, its function uncertain. This CDR3 region has 16 residues. Trimming took 9 bases from V and 6 from J; bases not matched to a gene: 14. For the CDR3, the DNA is TGCGCCAGTCATGGCGGCGGGGGGGCGGTCGCCGGGGAGCTGTTTTTT. Protein product: CASHGGGGAVAGELFF.

This clonotype has a handful of counts. The V call is TRBV9, the J call TRBJ2-7; possibly TRBD1 for D (5 bases). This CDR3 has 15 residues. Trimming cost V 0 bases and J 1 base, with 11 bases left between them. Germline CDR1 SGDLS, CDR2 YYNGEE. CDR3 protein: CASSVGAGLSYEQYF. The CDR3 DNA reads TGTGCCAGCAGCGTAGGGGCAGGGTTGTCCTACGAGCAGTACTTC.

This clonotype has ten or more counts. This chain joins TRBV6-2 or TRBV6-3 and TRBJ2-1; weak D call: TRBD2 (5 bases). This CDR3 spans 12 amino acids. Germline V CDR1 and CDR2: MNHEY, SVGEGT. V lost 5 bases, J lost 9 bases, and 11 bases lay in between. CDR3 in amino acids: CASSTESGEQFF. The CDR3 DNA follows: TGTGCCAGCAGTACCGAAAGCGGTGAGCAGTTCTTC.

This clonotype was detected many times. The rearrangement joins TRBV29-1 to TRBJ1-2, with TRBD1 matching 8 bases. Unmatched junction bases numbered 8, after V lost 8 bases and J lost 3 bases. Germline CDR1 reads SQVTM; CDR2 reads ANQGSEA. The CDR3 sequence is 13 residues long. DNA of the CDR3: TGCAGCACTTCAGGGGGCGCAGACTATGGCTACACCTTC. Its translation: CSTSGGADYGYTF.

The CDR3 reads CASSLARTAEVYSNQPQHF. Written as DNA, the CDR3 is TGCGCCAGCAGCTTGGCCCGGACGGCAGAGGTGTATAGCAATCAGCCCCAGCATTTT. The chain couples TRBV5-1 to TRBJ1-5; no clear D. Trimming cost V 0 bases and J 0 bases, with 19 bases left between them. Germline CDR1 reads SGHRS; CDR2 reads YFSETQ. The CDR3 extends over 19 amino acids.

J is TRBJ2-3 and V is TRBV28, with 10 bases fitting TRBD1. The CDR3 covers 19 residues. V dropped 6 bases and J dropped 4; count of bases not matched to a gene: 19. Germline V gene sequence: CDR1 MDHEN, CDR2 SYDVKM. The CDR3 bases are TGTGCCAGCAGCCCGTGGACAGGGGGTGGCGGGAGGTCGGCAGATACGCAGTATTTT. Residues: CASSPWTGGGGRSADTQYF.

The gene calls are TRBV7-9 and TRBJ1-1; D ambiguous. The V gene's germline CDR1 is SEHNR and CDR2 FQNEAQ (reference sequence). The V gene lost 2 bases and the J gene lost 3 bases, with 7 bases spanning the gap. The CDR3 covers 13 residues. The CDR3 nucleotides are TGTGCCAGCAGCTTAAACTTGCACACTGAAGCTTTCTTT. Amino acids: CASSLNLHTEAFF.

This clonotype was seen repeatedly, ten times or more. V gene TRBV14 combines with J gene TRBJ1-4; TRBD1 aligns across 8 bases. CDR3 length: 14 amino acids. V lost 1 base and J lost 7; bases outside the gene matches: 2. CDR1 and CDR2 from the germline V gene are SGHDN and FVKESK. In DNA, the CDR3 is TGTGCCAGCAGCCAAGTGGGGACAGGTGAAAAACTGTTTTTT. It codes for CASSQVGTGEKLFF.

In this sample, this clonotype turned up many times. V is TRBV15 and J is TRBJ1-1, with 7 bases lining up with TRBD1. This CDR3 comprises 16 residues. Germline assignment: CDR1 LNHNV and CDR2 YYDKDF (reference sequence). With V trimmed by 1 base and J by 5 bases, 10 bases remained unmatched. CDR3 sequence reads: CATSRARQGIGTEAFF. The DNA for the CDR3 is TGTGCCACCAGCAGAGCTCGACAGGGTATAGGTACTGAAGCTTTCTTT.

This clonotype was detected ten times or more. This chain links TRBV28 with TRBJ2-7; tentative D call: TRBD2 (5 bases). Between the trimmed V and J ends, which lost 10 bases and 2 bases, there was a span of 15 bases. The CDR3 consists of 13 residues. The germline V gene has CDR1 MDHEN and CDR2 SYDVKM. The CDR3 region has the DNA TGTGCCACAACAGCGAGCGGCGCCTACGAGCAGTACTTC. Its translation: CATTASGAYEQYF.

This clonotype was observed at least ten times. The chain joins TRBV25-1 to TRBJ2-7; D gene uncertain. The length of the CDR3 is 12 residues. The ends were cut back, 4 bases at V and 1 base at J, with 5 bases in the middle. Looked up from germline, CDR1 is MGHDK and CDR2 is SYGVNS. In DNA form, the CDR3 reads TGTGCCAGCAGTGGGCTTTCCTACGAGCAGTACTTC. This codes for CASSGLSYEQYF.

The table lists this clonotype with a few counts. The chain employs TRBV5-1 and TRBJ1-1, with D maybe TRBD1 (5 bases). Germline CDR1 is SGHRS and CDR2 is YFSETQ. The CDR3 runs to 15 residues. Trimming removed 3 bases from V and 0 bases from J, with 12 bases in between. The CDR3 DNA reads as TGCGCCAGCAGCTCCAGAGGGGAGATGAACACTGAAGCTTTCTTT. It codes for CASSSRGEMNTEAFF.

To note about this clonotype: A much larger clone is a single base away; this may be a read error. This CDR3 is CASGLAFSPTEAFF. Written as DNA, the CDR3 is TGTGCCAGCGGCCTGGCTTTTTCCCCCACTGAAGCTTTCTTT. This chain links TRBV7-2 with TRBJ1-1, with unresolved D. CDR3 length equals 14 residues. Per the germline V gene, CDR1 is SGHTA and CDR2 is FQGNSA. The germline V and J ends were trimmed by 8 bases and 4 bases, with 17 bases remaining between them.

The chain carries TRBV19 and TRBJ2-4; 8 bases agree with TRBD2. This CDR3 is built from 15 residues. V trimming: 2 bases; J trimming: 0 bases; junction bases outside the gene matches: 0. Germline CDR1 reads LNHDA; CDR2 reads SQIVND (reference sequence). The CDR3 DNA reads TGTGCCAGTAGTATACTAGCGGGAGCCAAAAACATTCAGTACTTC. The encoded protein is CASSILAGAKNIQYF.

This clonotype has ten or more counts. The chain is built from TRBV21-1 and TRBJ1-1. TRBV21-1 is termed a pseudogene. This CDR3 is 19 amino acids long. DNA for the CDR3: TGTGCCAGCAGCAAAGACGGCCTCGTCAGGGAGGGATGCATCACTGAAGCTTTCTTT. Residues: CASSKDGLVREGCITEAFF.

This chain uses TRBV14 with TRBJ2-1; D is possibly TRBD1 (6 bases). Germline CDR1 and CDR2: SGHDN and FVKESK. Trimming removed 6 bases at V and 4 bases at J, with 19 bases between. The CDR3 totals 16 residues. The CDR3 here is CASSQPAGAKYNEQFF. The DNA of the CDR3 is TGTGCCAGCAGTCAGCCCGCAGGGGCGAAGTACAATGAGCAGTTCTTC.

In the case of this clonotype: This may be a read error: a much more frequent sequence differs by one nucleotide. Since no conserved phenylalanine or tryptophan closes the CDR3, a read error is the likely cause. The chain carries TRBV23-1 and TRBJ2-7; TRBD1 aligns across 8 bases. TRBV23-1 is designated an ORF whose function remains uncertain. The CDR3 has 15 residues. V trimming: 2 bases; J trimming: 5 bases; junction bases outside the gene matches: 8. CDR3: CASSQRGQGSHEQYL. In DNA form, the CDR3 reads TGCGCCAGCAGTCAACGCGGACAGGGTTCCCACGAGCAGTACCTC.

The V call is TRBV20-1, the J call TRBJ2-7; TRBD2 aligns across 7 bases. CDR1 and CDR2 from the germline V gene are DFQATT and SNEGSKA (reference sequence). V lost 6 bases, J lost 4 bases, and 15 bases stayed unmatched. CDR3 length equals 15 residues. Here the CDR3 reads CSAPRLAPIGYEQYF. DNA of the CDR3: TGCAGTGCCCCAAGACTAGCCCCGATCGGGTACGAGCAGTACTTC.

The J gene is TRBJ2-3, the V gene TRBV18; 10 nucleotides line up with TRBD2. With V trimmed by 2 bases and J by 1 base, 3 bases remained unmatched. This CDR3 is built from 16 residues. CDR1 and CDR2 from the germline V gene are KGHSH and LQKENI. The CDR3 DNA reads as TGTGCCAGCTCACCAGTAGCGGGGGGCCGCACAGATACGCAGTATTTT. Its translation: CASSPVAGGRTDTQYF.

The chain is built from TRBV27 and TRBJ2-3, with 11 bases fitting TRBD2. In germline, CDR1 is MNHEY, CDR2 SMNVEV (reference sequence). The CDR3 loop spans 18 amino acids. Trimming cost V 6 bases and J 2 bases; bases outside gene matches: 13. The CDR3 protein is CASSRYGASGGFTDTQYF. The CDR3 DNA follows: TGTGCCAGCAGCCGGTATGGCGCTAGCGGGGGGTTCACAGATACGCAGTATTTT.

A note on this clonotype: This may arise from a read error, as a much more abundant clone is one base away. CDR3 sequence reads: CASSQAELTTDTRYF. DNA for the CDR3: TGTGCCAGCTCACAAGCGGAACTCACTACGGATACGCGGTATTTT. The rearrangement joins TRBV18 to TRBJ2-3, with a tentative D call TRBD2 (5 bases). Germline CDR1 and CDR2: KGHSH and LQKENI. The CDR3 runs 15 residues.

The table lists this clonotype with many counts. V gene TRBV6-2 or TRBV6-3 combines with J gene TRBJ1-5; 7 bases align to TRBD1. The V gene end was trimmed by 8 bases and the J gene end by 6 bases; junction bases not matched to a gene: 7. This CDR3 comprises 13 residues. Germline values: CDR1 MNHEY, CDR2 SVGEGT. In DNA form, the CDR3 reads TGTGCCAGCGGCTTACAGGGGACTCAGCCCCAGCATTTT. Translating it yields CASGLQGTQPQHF.

The rearrangement links TRBV6-6 to TRBJ2-7; TRBD2 might be the D (6 bases). The V gene's germline CDR1 is MNHNY and CDR2 SVGAGI (reference sequence). The CDR3 spans 14 residues. V was shortened by 8 bases and J by 1 base, with 15 bases between the two germline ends. The CDR3 DNA reads as TGTGCCAGCGAACCGACCCGGGGGTCCTACGAGCAGTACTTC. The encoded protein is CASEPTRGSYEQYF.